This T cell receptor beta chain derives from a study of cytomegalovirus exposure and HLA in healthy donors. Study as a whole: Findings of an earlier analysis included roughly 110 million unique TCR beta sequences from 180 million or so T cells.

A note on this clone: As yet, its antigen is unknown.

This cohort consisted of healthy bone marrow donors. General study results and limits: Later on, an analysis found that several of the most significant clusters appeared to be linked to common viral pathogens, which included parvovirus B19.

The PCR was carried out with 60 Vbeta primers and 13 Jbeta primers. The assay was immunoSEQ multiplex PCR, and TCRdb's table has in-frame clones only and misses some. The profile covers some 130,000 clones, with approximately 71% appearing a single time and approximately 2% taken by the ten largest. CDR3 size: 17 residues. Per the germline V gene, CDR1 is SNHLY and CDR2 is FYNNEI. Trimming at V came to 6 bases and at J to 3 bases, leaving 12 bases not matched to a gene. V is TRBV2 and J is TRBJ2-5, with TRBD2 matching over 11 bases. The sequence derives from a man aged 25-45 years in good health and CMV-seronegative. The material sequenced was PBMCs. CDR3 sequence reads: CASRWGPGLADKETQYF. The CDR3 nucleotides read TGTGCCAGCAGATGGGGGCCGGGACTAGCGGACAAAGAGACCCAGTACTTC.